The 28 T cell receptor beta chains given below trace back to one sample, sequenced in a study of blood T cell repertoires in COVID-19 (dated by TCRdb to between 2020 and 2021). Library preparation was by the immunoSEQ multiplex PCR assay. TCRdb carries this immuneACCESS record with in-frame sequences only. Its versions omit some clonotypes, under half of them owing to an unresolved V gene in the studies checked, with the rest unexplained. The sample has 90,000 to 100,000 clones on record, more than 65% of them singletons. 20% to 30% of the sample is in the top ten clones. Sequencing was carried out using peripheral blood. All receptors derive from a man in his 60s with acute or convalescent COVID-19.

The rearrangement joins TRBV2 to TRBJ2-5; 7 nucleotides line up with TRBD1. Germline V CDR1 and CDR2: SNHLY, FYNNEI. There are 13 residues in the CDR3. Germline trimming cut 7 bases from V and 1 base from J; bases unmatched to any gene: 3. CDR3 amino acids: CASKGTAQETQYF. The CDR3 nucleotides are TGTGCCAGCAAAGGGACAGCCCAAGAGACCCAGTACTTC. The full variable domain, in which reference TRBV2 and TRBJ2-5 provide the parts outside the CDR3, is EPEVTQTPSHQVTQMGQEVILRCVPISNHLYFYWYRQILGQKVEFLVSFYNNEISEKSEIFDDQFSVERPDGSNFTLKIRSTKLEDSAMYFCASKGTAQETQYFGPGTRLLVL.

This chain joins TRBV7-6 and TRBJ1-1; weak D call: TRBD1 (6 bases). In germline, CDR1 is SGHVS, CDR2 FNYEAQ. The CDR3 is 14 amino acids. The ends were cut back, 4 bases at V and 8 bases at J, with 17 bases in the middle. In DNA, the CDR3 is TGTGCCAGCAGCTCCTACAGGGACGGGACAGAAGCTTTCTTT. As protein: CASSSYRDGTEAFF.

J is TRBJ1-1 and V is TRBV4-1; D is possibly TRBD1 (6 bases). The CDR3 contains 14 residues. Trimming removed 4 bases from V and 4 bases from J, with 13 bases in between. From germline, CDR1 is MGHRA and CDR2 YSYEKL. This CDR3 reads CASSLTQGPTEAFF. CDR3 sequence (DNA): TGCGCCAGCAGCCTTACTCAGGGGCCCACTGAAGCTTTCTTT.

The chain combines TRBV7-9 with TRBJ2-2; TRBD2 aligns across 11 bases. V gave up 5 bases and J gave up 4 bases; unmatched junction bases: 3. The CDR3 totals 15 residues. The germline V gene encodes CDR1 SEHNR and CDR2 FQNEAQ (reference sequence). Here the CDR3 reads CASSRSGGATGELFF. Written as DNA, the CDR3 is TGTGCCAGCAGCCGTAGCGGGGGGGCCACCGGGGAGCTGTTTTTT.

The rearrangement links TRBV7-8 to TRBJ2-3, with a possible D match to TRBD1 (5 bases). The ends were cut back, 7 bases at V and 2 bases at J, with 19 bases in the middle. Looked up from germline, CDR1 is SGHVS and CDR2 is FQNEAQ. The length of the CDR3 is 16 residues. The CDR3 loop reads CASTPPVTALTDTQYF. CDR3 nucleotides: TGTGCCAGCACCCCCCCCGTGACAGCTCTCACAGATACGCAGTATTTT. Together with reference TRBV7-8 and TRBJ2-3, the CDR3 gives the full variable domain: GAGVSQSPRYKVAKRGQDVALRCDPISGHVSLFWYQQALGQGPEFLTYFQNEAQLDKSGLPSDRFFAERPEGSVSTLKIQRTQQEDSAVYLCASTPPVTALTDTQYFGPGTRLTVL.

The chain has TRBV6-5 and TRBJ2-1; weak D call: TRBD1 (5 bases). The germline V gene has CDR1 MNHEY and CDR2 SVGAGI. The V gene lost 7 bases and the J gene lost 10 bases, with 14 bases spanning the gap. The CDR3 has 12 amino acids. The CDR3 region has the DNA TGTGCCAGCAAGGGGTACGGCAACGAGCAGTTCTTC. Encoded protein: CASKGYGNEQFF.

This clone was seen once. The V gene is TRBV6-5, the J gene TRBJ2-7; weak D call: TRBD2 (6 bases). The CDR3 is 13 residues long. Trimming cost V 8 bases and J 1 base, with 12 bases left between them. The germline V gene encodes CDR1 MNHEY and CDR2 SVGAGI. As DNA, the CDR3 is TGTGCCAGCGGGGACTCAGCGTCCTACGAGCAGTACTTC. It encodes CASGDSASYEQYF.

This chain links TRBV19 with TRBJ1-5; the match to TRBD1 covers 10 bases. CDR3 length: 16 residues. Trimming took 3 bases from V and 5 from J; bases not matched to a gene: 7. Per the germline V gene, CDR1 is LNHDA and CDR2 is SQIVND (reference sequence). CDR3: CASSISPGQGYQPQHF. The CDR3 nucleotides read TGTGCCAGTAGTATTTCTCCGGGACAGGGGTATCAGCCCCAGCATTTT.

J is TRBJ1-1 and V is TRBV7-9; 9 bases are shared with TRBD1. The CDR3 spans 14 residues. Germline lookup yields CDR1 SEHNR and CDR2 FQNEAQ (reference sequence). V lost 8 bases, J lost 5 bases, and 9 bases stayed unmatched. CDR3 residues: CASLFGTGRTEAFF. In DNA, the CDR3 is TGTGCCAGCTTGTTCGGGACAGGGAGGACTGAAGCTTTCTTT. Based on the CDR3 plus reference TRBV7-9 and TRBJ1-1, the full variable domain is DTGVSQNPRHKITKRGQNVTFRCDPISEHNRLYWYRQTLGQGPEFLTYFQNEAQLEKSRLLSDRFSAERPKGSFSTLEIQRTEQGDSAMYLCASLFGTGRTEAFFGQGTRLTVV.

V usage is TRBV11-2 and J usage is TRBJ1-1; D is unclear. The CDR3 runs to 15 residues. CDR1 SGHAT and CDR2 FQNNGV come from the germline V gene. Deletions cut 0 bases from V and 1 base from J, with 9 bases between. The CDR3 bases are TGTGCCAGCAGCTTAGATCGGGGAGGGAACACTGAAGCTTTCTTT. The encoded protein is CASSLDRGGNTEAFF. The full variable domain, completed using reference TRBV11-2 and TRBJ1-1, is EAGVAQSPRYKIIEKRQSVAFWCNPISGHATLYWYQQILGQGPKLLIQFQNNGVVDDSQLPKDRFSAERLKGVDSTLKIQPAKLEDSAVYLCASSLDRGGNTEAFFGQGTRLTVV.

This clone showed up many times. This sequence joins TRBV11-2 and TRBJ2-7; tentative D call: TRBD2 (6 bases). This CDR3 contains 15 residues. CDR1 and CDR2 from the germline V gene are SGHAT and FQNNGV. Trimming left V 5 bases short and J 4 bases short, with 18 bases between. CDR3 bases: TGTGCCAGCAGCCTCCAGTCGGGGGACCCGTACGAGCAGTACTTC. It yields the protein CASSLQSGDPYEQYF.

The chain combines TRBV28 with TRBJ2-1; TRBD1 matches 7 bases. The junction had 9 bases not matched to a gene; V was cut back by 1 base and J by 9 bases. Germline lookup yields CDR1 MDHEN and CDR2 SYDVKM. This CDR3 has 15 residues. Written as DNA, the CDR3 is TGTGCCAGCAGTTTATTCCCCCAACAGGGGACTGAGCAGTTCTTC. Its translation: CASSLFPQQGTEQFF. The full variable domain, in which reference TRBV28 and TRBJ2-1 provide the parts outside the CDR3, is DVKVTQSSRYLVKRTGEKVFLECVQDMDHENMFWYRQDPGLGLRLIYFSYDVKMKEKGDIPEGYSVSREKKERFSLILESASTNQTSMYLCASSLFPQQGTEQFFGPGTRLTVL.

The chain uses TRBV9 and TRBJ2-1; TRBD2 aligns across 9 bases. V shed 6 bases, J shed 7 bases, and the junction held 11 bases outside the gene matches. The CDR3 totals 15 residues. The V gene's germline CDR1 is SGDLS and CDR2 YYNGEE. Written as DNA, the CDR3 is TGTGCCAGCACCTTATCGGGACTAGCAATAAATGAGCAGTTCTTC. Translating it yields CASTLSGLAINEQFF.

The CDR3 DNA follows: TGTGCCAGCAGCTTAGTAGCCGGGGCAGCGGGGGAGACCCAGTACTTC. It translates to CASSLVAGAAGETQYF. The chain is built from TRBV7-7 and TRBJ2-5; TRBD2 aligns across 7 bases. CDR3 size: 16 residues. V gave up 1 base and J gave up 5 bases; unmatched junction bases: 10. Germline CDR1 reads SSHAT; CDR2 reads FNYEAQ (reference sequence).

V and J are TRBV3-1 (or the pseudogene TRBV3-2) and TRBJ1-5, with D uncertain. Looked up from germline, CDR1 is LGHDT and CDR2 is YNNKEL (reference sequence). Between the trimmed V and J ends, which lost 1 base and 0 bases, there was a span of 7 bases. The CDR3 has 15 residues. CDR3 sequence: CASSQGSNSNQPQHF. The CDR3 DNA reads as TGTGCCAGCAGCCAAGGTAGTAATAGCAATCAGCCCCAGCATTTT.

The chain links TRBV27 to TRBJ2-7, with 9 bases fitting TRBD2. The germline CDR1 and CDR2 sequences are MNHEY and SMNVEV (reference sequence). The CDR3 runs to 13 residues. V lost 4 bases to trimming and J lost 11 bases; unmatched junction nucleotides: 9. This CDR3 reads CASSSTIAGEEYF. The CDR3 DNA reads as TGTGCCAGCAGTTCAACAATAGCGGGGGAAGAGTACTTC.

The rearrangement links TRBV6-4 to TRBJ2-7; D uncertain. There are 15 residues in the CDR3. V was cut by 6 bases and J by 7 bases, with 22 bases left in between. Germline V lookup: CDR1 MRHNA, CDR2 SNTAGT. The CDR3 sequence is CASRLYPDSPGEQYF. CDR3 in DNA: TGTGCCAGCAGACTTTACCCCGACTCTCCCGGAGAGCAGTACTTC.

The V and J genes are TRBV24-1 and TRBJ1-1; D ambiguous. Germline CDR1 and CDR2: KGHDR and SFDVKD. This CDR3 has 15 residues. The ends were cut back, 7 bases at V and 1 base at J, with 15 bases in the middle. The CDR3, as DNA: TGTGCCACCAGAGCTCCAGGTGCAGGGAACACTGAAGCTTTCTTT. Amino acids: CATRAPGAGNTEAFF.

The gene calls are TRBV6-5 and TRBJ1-6; tentative D call: TRBD1 (6 bases). CDR3 length: 15 amino acids. Germline values: CDR1 MNHEY, CDR2 SVGAGI. Trimming cost V 5 bases and J 5 bases, with 13 bases left between them. Written as DNA, the CDR3 is TGTGCCAGCAGTACCGGACAGAGTAATAATTCACCCCTCCACTTT. Amino acid sequence: CASSTGQSNNSPLHF.

This sequence joins TRBV20-1 and TRBJ1-5; maybe TRBD1 (6 bases). Germline V gene sequence: CDR1 DFQATT, CDR2 SNEGSKA (reference sequence). The length of the CDR3 is 11 residues. V was clipped by 3 bases and J by 9 bases, with 9 bases between them. The CDR3 bases are TGCAGTGCTAGCCTGACAGGGCCCCAGCATTTT. Translating it yields CSASLTGPQHF.

The CDR3 bases are TGTGCCAGCAGTTTCCAGACAGTCTCTGAGCAGTTCTTC. It encodes CASSFQTVSEQFF. The rearrangement uses TRBV27 and TRBJ2-1; weak D call: TRBD1 (5 bases). The CDR3 runs 13 residues. The V gene's germline CDR1 is MNHEY and CDR2 SMNVEV (reference sequence). Trimming left V 3 bases short and J 9 bases short, with 12 bases between.

The gene calls are TRBV18 and TRBJ2-7; D possibly corresponds to TRBD2 (7 bases). The CDR3 has 14 residues. Trimming shortened V by 3 bases and J by 5 bases, and 14 bases separated the two germline ends. In germline, CDR1 is KGHSH, CDR2 LQKENI. The CDR3 nucleotides are TGTGCCAGCTCACCGGGAGGGGGAAGTGACGAGCAGTACTTC. Its translation is CASSPGGGSDEQYF.

The chain uses TRBV2 and TRBJ1-2; perhaps TRBD1 as D (5 bases). V gave up 8 bases and J gave up 8 bases, with 18 bases separating them. Germline V lookup: CDR1 SNHLY, CDR2 FYNNEI. The CDR3 loop spans 13 amino acids. CDR3 nucleotides: TGTGCCAGCTCGACAGACTCAGAGAGGGGCTACACCTTC. It translates to CASSTDSERGYTF.

The J gene is TRBJ2-7, the V gene TRBV6-5; 9 nucleotides line up with TRBD2. CDR1 is MNHEY, CDR2 SVGAGI, per germline. Trimming cost V 2 bases and J 2 bases; bases outside gene matches: 1. CDR3 length: 14 residues. The CDR3 nucleotides are TGTGCCAGCAGTTACAAGCGGGGGGCCTACGAGCAGTACGTC. Residues: CASSYKRGAYEQYV.

V usage is TRBV5-8 and J usage is TRBJ2-2; D unclear. The CDR3 contains 12 residues. The germline V gene encodes CDR1 SGHTS and CDR2 YDEGEE. V lost 4 bases and J lost 4, with 5 bases in between. The CDR3 is CASSLFTGELFF. Here the CDR3 DNA reads TGTGCCAGCAGCCTCTTCACCGGGGAGCTGTTTTTT.

Details on this clone: One junction end disagrees with the germline gene, perhaps due to a read error. The chain combines TRBV19 with TRBJ1-5; D might be TRBD1 (5 bases). In germline, CDR1 is LNHDA, CDR2 SQIVND (reference sequence). The CDR3 loop spans 18 amino acids. The chain's CDR3 is CTSSPAVGGFGRYQPQHF. The DNA for the CDR3 is TGTACCAGTAGTCCCGCCGTGGGGGGGTTTGGTCGATATCAGCCCCAGCATTTT.

CDR3 in DNA: TGTGCCAGCGGGTTGCAGGGTTTGAACACTGAAGCTTTCTTT. Translated, it gives CASGLQGLNTEAFF. The chain joins TRBV2 to TRBJ1-1; a weak D match, TRBD1 (5 bases). CDR1 is SNHLY and CDR2 is FYNNEI in the germline V gene. Trimming pared 8 bases from V and 0 bases from J, leaving 13 bases between. CDR3 length equals 14 residues.

The V and J genes are TRBV2 and TRBJ2-3; perhaps TRBD2 as D (6 bases). Trimming cost V 5 bases and J 1 base, with 13 bases left between them. CDR3 size: 15 residues. CDR1 is SNHLY and CDR2 is FYNNEI in the germline V gene. The CDR3 region is CASSKWRGGTDTQYF. DNA of the CDR3: TGTGCCAGCAGTAAATGGCGGGGAGGCACAGATACGCAGTATTTT.